The following is a T cell receptor (beta chain) sequence with its context. Its antigen is still unknown. This record belongs to a study of T cell responses to AZD1222 COVID-19 vaccine. Background on the study: Second-dose groups at about 4 or about 12 weeks were pooled. Regarding the study as a whole: Spike-specific TCRs gained breadth and depth after people received two AZD1222 doses.

The repertoire was sequenced with immunoSEQ multiplex PCR; TCRdb's copy has only in-frame clones and lacks some. The sample lists roughly 70,000 clones; 75% to 85% were seen once. The source was peripheral blood, collected on day 0 of AZD1222 vaccination. This sequence originates from an adult in good health.

The CDR3 spells CAFLSGTGLSGNTIYF. The CDR3 DNA sequence: TGTGCCTTCCTCTCCGGGACAGGGCTATCTGGAAACACCATATATTTT. The chain carries TRBV30 and TRBJ1-3; 9 positions agree with TRBD1. Germline V gene data show CDR1 as GTSNPN and CDR2 as SVGIG (reference sequence). J was trimmed by 1 base and V by 7 bases; bases with no gene match: 11. The CDR3 is made up of 16 amino acids.